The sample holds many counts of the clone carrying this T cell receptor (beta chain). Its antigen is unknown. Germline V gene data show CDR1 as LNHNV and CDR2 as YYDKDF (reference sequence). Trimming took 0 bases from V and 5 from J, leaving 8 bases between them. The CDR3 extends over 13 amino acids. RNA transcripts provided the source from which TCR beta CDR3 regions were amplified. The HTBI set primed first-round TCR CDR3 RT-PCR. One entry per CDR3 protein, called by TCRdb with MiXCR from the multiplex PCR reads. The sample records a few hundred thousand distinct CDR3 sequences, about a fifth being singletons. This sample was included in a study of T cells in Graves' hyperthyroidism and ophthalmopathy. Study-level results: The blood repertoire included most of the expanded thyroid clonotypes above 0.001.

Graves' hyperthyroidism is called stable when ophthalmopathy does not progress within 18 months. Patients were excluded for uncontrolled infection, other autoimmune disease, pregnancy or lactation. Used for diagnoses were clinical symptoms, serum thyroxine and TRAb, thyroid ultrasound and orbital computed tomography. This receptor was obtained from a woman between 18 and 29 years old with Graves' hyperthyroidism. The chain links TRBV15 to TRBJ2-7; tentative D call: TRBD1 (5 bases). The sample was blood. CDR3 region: CATSRDIGDEQYF. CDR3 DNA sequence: TGTGCCACCAGCAGAGATATAGGGGACGAGCAGTACTTC.